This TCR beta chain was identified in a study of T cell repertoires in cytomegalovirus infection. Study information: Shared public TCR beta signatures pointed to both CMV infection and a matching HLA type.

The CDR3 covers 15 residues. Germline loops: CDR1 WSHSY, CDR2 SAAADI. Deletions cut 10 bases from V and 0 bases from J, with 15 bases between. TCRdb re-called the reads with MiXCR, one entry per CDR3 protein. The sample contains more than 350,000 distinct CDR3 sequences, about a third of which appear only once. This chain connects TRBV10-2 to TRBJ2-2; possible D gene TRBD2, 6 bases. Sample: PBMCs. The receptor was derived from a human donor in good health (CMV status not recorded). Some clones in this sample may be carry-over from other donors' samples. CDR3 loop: CATTEGTSNTGELFF. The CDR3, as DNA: TGCGCCACCACGGAAGGGACTTCGAACACCGGGGAGCTGTTTTTT.